The clone carrying this T cell receptor beta chain was counted only a few times. No antigen is known for it. CD45RA-negative memory and CD45RA+ naive subsets were split from the CD4+ cells. Sequencing was performed with immunoSEQ multiplex PCR; in TCRdb, only in-frame clones are kept and a portion is missing. The sample lists roughly 700,000 clones, roughly 70% occurring once. The data originate from a study of shared clonotypes between healthy human individuals. The wider study: Three plates each covered CD4 naive and memory; CD8 naive two, CD8 memory one. General observations from the study: Clonotypes which were not shared had lower generation probabilities than clonotypes that all four donors shared.

This CDR3 is built from 15 residues. V was clipped by 0 bases and J by 6 bases, with 18 bases between them. Germline V gene lookup returns CDR1 SQVTM and CDR2 ANQGSEA. Sequencing was done on a sample of memory CD4+ T cells sorted from blood. Subset in this sample: CD45RA-negative fraction. This sequence was found in a woman in her twenties or thirties in good health. The gene calls are TRBV29-1 and TRBJ2-7, with D uncertain. The CDR3 reads CSVEDLSDGGSEQYF. Here the CDR3 DNA reads TGCAGCGTTGAAGATCTTTCGGACGGCGGAAGCGAGCAGTACTTC.